A selection of T cell receptor beta chains follows, all from one sample in a study of breast tumors, draining lymph nodes, adjacent tissues. From the multiplex PCR reads, TCRdb called clonotypes with MiXCR, one entry per CDR3 protein. Found here are 11,000 to 15,000 distinct CDR3 sequences, approximately 50% of them singletons; the top ten hold 30% to 35%. Material for sequencing was tumor-adjacent breast tissue. The receptors originated from a female donor with breast cancer. Some clones in this sample may be carry-over from other donors' samples. The CDR3 runs from the conserved cysteine through the conserved F or W. D genes are given only for firm matches. Size is stated for part of the rows, as once, few or many counts, or as a class when the clone is expanded.

>medium-sized|TRBJ1-2|.|TRBV7-2
TGTGCCAGCAGCTTAGGAGGGGGCTATGGCTACACCTTC
CASSLGGGYGYTF
>many|TRBJ2-7|.|TRBV14
TGTGCCAGCAGCCAAGCAGGCTGGGACCTATCCTACGAGCAGTACTTC
CASSQAGWDLSYEQYF
>.|TRBJ2-2|.|TRBV20-1
TGCAGTGCTAGCGACGGACCGAACACCGGGGAGCTGTTTTTT
CSASDGPNTGELFF
>.|TRBJ2-7|TRBD2|TRBV5-1
TGCGCCAGCAGCTCGGGACTAGCGGGAGGGCCCAACGAGCAGTACTTC
CASSSGLAGGPNEQYF
>medium-sized|TRBJ1-5|.|TRBV4-1
TGCGCCAGCAGCCAGCAGCCGGGACAACGTTTGTTGGGGCCCCAGCATTTT
CASSQQPGQRLLGPQHF
>.|TRBJ2-7|TRBD1|TRBV13
TGTGCCAGCAGCGAACTGGACGGGACAGAAAACTACGAGCAGTACTTC
CASSELDGTENYEQYF
>.|TRBJ2-3|TRBD2|TRBV5-1
TGCGCCAGCAGCGTGGCGGTAGCGGGAGTCGATACGCAGTATTTT
CASSVAVAGVDTQYF
>medium-sized|TRBJ2-1|TRBD2|TRBV4-1
TGCGCCAGCAGCCAAAGGAGCGAGCGGGGGGGCCCCAATGAGCAGTTCTTC
CASSQRSERGGPNEQFF
>many|TRBJ2-1|.|TRBV6-1
TGTGCCAGCAGTGAAGAAATAGACTTCTACAATGAGCAGTTCTTC
CASSEEIDFYNEQFF
>.|TRBJ1-5|.|TRBV20-1
TGCAGTGCTAGCCTTAGCAATCAGCCCCAGCATTTT
CSASLSNQPQHF
>few|TRBJ1-2|.|TRBV2
TGTGCCAGCAGTGTCCTGAGCTATGGCTACACCTTC
CASSVLSYGYTF
>.|TRBJ1-4|TRBD1|TRBV2
TGTGCCAGCAGTGAGGACAGGGGTGAAAAACTGTTTTTT
CASSEDRGEKLFF
>once|TRBJ2-7|.|TRBV5-5
TGTGCCAGCAGCTTGGTCGGGGGCAGGGGAGGCGAGCAGTACTTC
CASSLVGGRGGEQYF